The subject of this entry is one TCR beta chain. V trimming: 2 bases; J trimming: 8 bases; junction bases outside the gene matches: 5. The CDR3 runs 13 residues. The data originate from a study of blood T cell repertoires in COVID-19. Study in general: Samples of COVID-19 (acute and convalescent) were obtained from the United States, Italy and Spain. Sources were T cells, B-cell-depleted T cells, or PBMCs; the material itself was cDNA or gDNA.

In the source study's methods: By means of reference gene primer amplification, nucleated cell counts were estimated. Profiling relied on immunoSEQ multiplex PCR, and the TCRdb table lists in-frame clones only, not all of them. V, J and clone size were drawn from that table, and D and trimming were deduced from the DNA. This table holds around 98,000 clones, approximately 90% found once. This receptor was obtained from a man between 65 and 85 years old with acute or convalescent COVID-19. This rearrangement joins TRBV12-3 or TRBV12-4 to TRBJ1-2; 7 positions match TRBD1. Sequencing input: peripheral blood. CDR3 sequence: CASSLKGAGGYTF. CDR3 DNA sequence: TGTGCCAGCAGTTTAAAGGGGGCGGGCGGCTACACCTTC.